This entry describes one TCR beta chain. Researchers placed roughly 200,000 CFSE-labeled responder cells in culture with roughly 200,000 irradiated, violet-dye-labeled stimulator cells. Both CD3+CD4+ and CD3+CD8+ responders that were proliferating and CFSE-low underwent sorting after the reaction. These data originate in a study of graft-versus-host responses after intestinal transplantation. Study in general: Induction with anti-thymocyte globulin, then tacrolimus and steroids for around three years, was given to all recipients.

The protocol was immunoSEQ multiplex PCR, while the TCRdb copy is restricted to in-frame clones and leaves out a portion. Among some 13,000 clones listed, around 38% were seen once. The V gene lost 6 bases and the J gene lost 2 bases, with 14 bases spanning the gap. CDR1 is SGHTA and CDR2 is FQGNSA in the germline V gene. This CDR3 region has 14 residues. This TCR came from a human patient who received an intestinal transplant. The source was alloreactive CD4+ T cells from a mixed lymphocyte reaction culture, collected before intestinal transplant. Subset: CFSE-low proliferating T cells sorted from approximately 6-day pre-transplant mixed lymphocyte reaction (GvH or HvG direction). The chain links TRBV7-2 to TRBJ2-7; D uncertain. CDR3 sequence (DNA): TGTGCCAGCAGAATACAGATGGGCCCCTACGAGCAGTACTTC. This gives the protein CASRIQMGPYEQYF.